Listed below are T cell receptor beta chains from one sample, sequenced in a study of T cells in Graves' hyperthyroidism and ophthalmopathy. TCRdb re-called the multiplex PCR reads through MiXCR, storing one row per CDR3 protein. The sample lists 540,000 or so distinct CDR3 sequences; 15% to 17% were seen once. The sample comprised blood. All receptors come from a woman in her 30s with Graves' hyperthyroidism. Each CDR3 is given with its conserved first and last residue. The order of the fields is V gene, clone size, D gene, J gene, CDR3 protein, CDR3 DNA. D genes are given only for firm matches. Some rows mark clone size as missing; the rest say once, few, many or name a class of expanded clone.

>TRBV3-1|many|TRBD2|TRBJ2-1
CASSQARGGVTYNEQFF
TGTGCCAGCAGCCAAGCCCGGGGAGGGGTAACCTACAATGAGCAGTTCTTC
>TRBV4-3|few|TRBD2|TRBJ2-1
CASSTGLAGGPGQFF
TGCGCCAGCAGCACAGGACTAGCGGGAGGGCCAGGTCAGTTCTTC
>TRBV27|many|TRBD1|TRBJ2-7
CASSSGQGSGEQYF
TGTGCCAGCAGCTCGGGACAGGGATCTGGAGAGCAGTACTTC
>TRBV12-3/TRBV12-4|many|.|TRBJ2-3
CASMGTTSSDTQYF
TGTGCCAGCATGGGGACCACTAGCTCTGATACGCAGTATTTT
>TRBV20-1|many|TRBD2|TRBJ2-3
CSARGGEGLLDTQYF
TGCAGTGCTAGAGGGGGGGAGGGCCTTTTAGATACGCAGTATTTT
>TRBV2|many|TRBD2|TRBJ2-1
CASSELAGVGDEQFF
TGTGCCAGCAGCGAACTAGCGGGAGTGGGGGATGAGCAGTTCTTC
>TRBV5-4|many|.|TRBJ1-1
CASSYAANTEAFF
TGTGCCAGCAGCTACGCAGCGAACACTGAAGCTTTCTTT
>TRBV5-1|many|.|TRBJ2-7
CASSLQTGYEQYF
TGCGCCAGCAGCTTGCAGACAGGCTACGAGCAGTACTTC
>TRBV7-8|.|.|TRBJ2-7
CASSSLGLEISYEQYF
TGTGCCAGCAGCTCCCTCGGTCTAGAGATCTCCTACGAGCAGTACTTC
>TRBV30|.|.|TRBJ2-7
CAWSVVGAGYEQYF
TGTGCCTGGAGTGTCGTGGGAGCAGGCTACGAGCAGTACTTC
>TRBV4-3|few|.|TRBJ1-6
CASSQEAAVAASPLHF
TGCGCCAGCAGCCAAGAAGCTGCGGTTGCCGCCTCACCCCTCCACTTT
>TRBV5-1|few|TRBD2|TRBJ2-2
CASWTSGRPGELFF
TGCGCCAGCTGGACTAGCGGGAGGCCCGGGGAGCTGTTTTTT
>TRBV6-2/TRBV6-3|few|.|TRBJ2-7
CASSYSGDSYEQYF
TGTGCCAGCAGTTACTCCGGGGACTCCTACGAGCAGTACTTC
>TRBV4-2|many|.|TRBJ2-5
CASSQGAGETQYF
TGTGCCAGCAGCCAAGGGGCAGGGGAGACCCAGTACTTC
>TRBV15|.|.|TRBJ2-7
CATSRVPGPSSYDQYF
TGTGCCACCAGCAGAGTTCCGGGTCCGAGCTCCTACGACCAGTACTTC
>TRBV5-4|few|.|TRBJ2-3
CASSLDASSTDTQYF
TGTGCCAGCAGCTTGGATGCTAGCAGCACAGATACGCAGTATTTT
>TRBV6-1|.|TRBD2|TRBJ2-1
CASSSMTSGRHNEQFF
TGTGCCAGCAGTTCCATGACTAGCGGGAGGCACAATGAGCAGTTCTTC
>TRBV29-1|.|.|TRBJ2-7
CSVEEDYEQYF
TGCAGCGTTGAAGAAGACTACGAGCAGTACTTC
>TRBV6-4|few|.|TRBJ1-1
CASSPLHGQRAFF
TGTGCCAGCAGCCCTCTTCACGGACAACGGGCTTTCTTT
>TRBV30|.|TRBD2|TRBJ2-5
CAWSRYRAWLAGGGETQYF
TGTGCCTGGAGTAGGTACAGGGCTTGGCTAGCGGGGGGCGGAGAGACCCAGTACTTC
>TRBV29-1|.|TRBD1|TRBJ2-7
CSVEDGQGSVDEQYF
TGCAGCGTTGAAGACGGACAGGGGAGTGTCGACGAGCAGTACTTC
>TRBV7-9|many|TRBD2|TRBJ2-1
CASSAPGTSGINEQFF
TGTGCCAGCAGCGCCCCCGGGACTAGCGGGATCAATGAGCAGTTCTTC
>TRBV18|many|TRBD1|TRBJ1-4
CASSPSGTGDEKLFF
TGTGCCAGCTCACCCTCCGGGACAGGTGATGAAAAACTGTTTTTT
>TRBV12-3/TRBV12-4|many|TRBD1|TRBJ1-5
CASNPTGGEQPQHF
TGTGCCAGCAACCCGACAGGGGGGGAGCAGCCCCAGCATTTT
>TRBV6-6|.|.|TRBJ1-3
CASSYAGSHSGNTIYF
TGTGCCAGCAGTTACGCCGGCAGCCACTCTGGAAACACCATATATTTT
>TRBV19|many|.|TRBJ1-1
CASSIRQGANTEAFF
TGTGCCAGTAGTATACGTCAAGGAGCGAACACTGAAGCTTTCTTT
>TRBV30|many|.|TRBJ1-5
CAWSRAYSNQPQHF
TGTGCCTGGAGTCGGGCATATAGCAATCAGCCCCAGCATTTT
>TRBV12-3/TRBV12-4|many|TRBD1|TRBJ2-1
CASSLTGAINNEQFF
TGTGCCAGCAGTCTTACAGGGGCGATTAACAATGAGCAGTTCTTC
>TRBV7-8|many|.|TRBJ2-5
CASSLASSETETQYF
TGTGCCAGCAGCTTAGCTAGCTCAGAGACAGAGACCCAGTACTTC
>TRBV7-8|many|TRBD1|TRBJ1-1
CASSFNRGWNTEAFF
TGTGCCAGCAGCTTCAACAGGGGATGGAACACTGAAGCTTTCTTT
>TRBV20-1|.|TRBD1|TRBJ1-3
CSARDRVASGNTIYF
TGCAGTGCTAGGGACAGGGTGGCCTCTGGAAACACCATATATTTT
>TRBV2|many|.|TRBJ2-1
CASSGLGEEQFF
TGTGCCAGCAGTGGCCTAGGGGAGGAGCAGTTCTTC
>TRBV18|few|.|TRBJ2-1
CASSPGAASSYNEQFF
TGTGCCAGCTCACCGGGCGCAGCCAGCTCCTACAATGAGCAGTTCTTC
>TRBV7-3|.|.|TRBJ2-2
CASSWGQGTGELFF
TGTGCCAGCAGCTGGGGCCAGGGCACCGGGGAGCTGTTTTTT
>TRBV6-2/TRBV6-3|many|.|TRBJ1-5
CASSYQDQGHQPQHF
TGTGCCAGCAGTTACCAAGATCAGGGACATCAGCCCCAGCATTTT
>TRBV28|many|TRBD1|TRBJ1-1
CATNYRGSTEAFF
TGTGCCACCAATTACAGGGGAAGTACTGAAGCTTTCTTT
>TRBV20-1|.|.|TRBJ2-7
CSARDHSGKPYEQYF
TGCAGTGCTAGAGATCACAGCGGAAAACCCTACGAGCAGTACTTC
>TRBV12-3/TRBV12-4|many|.|TRBJ2-3
CASSFVTTDTQYF
TGTGCCAGCAGTTTTGTAACCACAGATACGCAGTATTTT
>TRBV12-3/TRBV12-4|.|.|TRBJ2-5
CASSFASLRDQYF
TGTGCCAGCAGTTTTGCCAGCCTGCGAGACCAGTACTTC
>TRBV7-9|.|.|TRBJ2-2
CASISSSPNTGELFF
TGTGCCAGCATCTCTTCCAGCCCGAACACCGGGGAGCTGTTTTTT
>TRBV5-1|many|.|TRBJ2-1
CASSEGYRRGLRSSYNEQFF
TGCGCCAGCAGCGAAGGGTATCGGCGGGGGCTCCGGAGCTCCTACAATGAGCAGTTCTTC
>TRBV20-1|many|TRBD2|TRBJ2-1
CSARQRGAYNEQFF
TGCAGTGCTAGGCAGCGGGGCGCCTACAATGAGCAGTTCTTC